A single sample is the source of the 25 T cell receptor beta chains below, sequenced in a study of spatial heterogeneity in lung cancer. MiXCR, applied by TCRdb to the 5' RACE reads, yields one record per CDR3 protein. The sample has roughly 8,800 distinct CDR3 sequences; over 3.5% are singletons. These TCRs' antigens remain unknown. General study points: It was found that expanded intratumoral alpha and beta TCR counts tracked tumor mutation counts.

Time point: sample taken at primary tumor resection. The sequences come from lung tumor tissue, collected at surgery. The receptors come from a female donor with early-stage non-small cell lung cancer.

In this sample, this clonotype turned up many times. CDR3 protein: CSARDRGQGDGYTF. As DNA, the CDR3 is TGCAGTGCTAGAGATAGGGGACAGGGCGATGGCTACACCTTC. This rearrangement joins TRBV20-1 to TRBJ1-2; TRBD1 agrees at 9 bases. Trimming took 0 bases from V and 6 from J; bases not matched to a gene: 5. CDR3 length equals 14 residues. Germline V gives CDR1 DFQATT, CDR2 SNEGSKA (reference sequence).

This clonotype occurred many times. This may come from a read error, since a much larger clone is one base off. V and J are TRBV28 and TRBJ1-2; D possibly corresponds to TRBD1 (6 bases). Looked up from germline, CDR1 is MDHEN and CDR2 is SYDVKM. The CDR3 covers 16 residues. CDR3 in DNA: TGTGCCAGCAGTTTCCCCCCGGGGGCGGAGGGCTATGGCTACAACTTC. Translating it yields CASSFPPGAEGYGYNF.

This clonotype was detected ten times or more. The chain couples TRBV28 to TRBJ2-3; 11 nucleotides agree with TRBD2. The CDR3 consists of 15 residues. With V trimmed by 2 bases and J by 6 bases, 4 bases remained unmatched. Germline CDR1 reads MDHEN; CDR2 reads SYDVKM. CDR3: CASSLVAGGSDTQYF. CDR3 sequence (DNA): TGTGCCAGCAGTTTAGTAGCGGGAGGGTCCGATACGCAGTATTTT.

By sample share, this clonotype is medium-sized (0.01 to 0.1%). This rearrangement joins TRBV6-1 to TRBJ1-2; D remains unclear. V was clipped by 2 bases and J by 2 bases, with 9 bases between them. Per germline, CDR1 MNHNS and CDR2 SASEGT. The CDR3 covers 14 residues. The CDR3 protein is CASSEYRRNYGYTF. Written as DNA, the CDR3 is TGTGCCAGCAGTGAATATCGACGAAACTATGGCTACACCTTC.

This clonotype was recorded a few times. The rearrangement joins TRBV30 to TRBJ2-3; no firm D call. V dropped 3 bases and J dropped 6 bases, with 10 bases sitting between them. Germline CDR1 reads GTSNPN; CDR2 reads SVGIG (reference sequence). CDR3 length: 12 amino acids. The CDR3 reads CAWRLGSDTQYF. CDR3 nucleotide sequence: TGTGCCTGGAGATTGGGGTCGGATACGCAGTATTTT.

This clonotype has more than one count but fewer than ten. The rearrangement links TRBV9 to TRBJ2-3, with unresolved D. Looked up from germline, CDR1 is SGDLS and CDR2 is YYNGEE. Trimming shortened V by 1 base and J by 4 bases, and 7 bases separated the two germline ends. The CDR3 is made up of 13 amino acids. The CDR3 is CASSVKEADTQYF. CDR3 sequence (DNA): TGTGCCAGCAGCGTAAAAGAGGCAGATACGCAGTATTTT.

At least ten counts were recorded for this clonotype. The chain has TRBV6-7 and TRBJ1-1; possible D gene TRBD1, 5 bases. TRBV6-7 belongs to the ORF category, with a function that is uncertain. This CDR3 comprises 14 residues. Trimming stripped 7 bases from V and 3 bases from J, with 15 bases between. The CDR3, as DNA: TGTGCCAGCACCCCGGGGGTATTGGACACTGAAGCTTTCTTT. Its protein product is CASTPGVLDTEAFF.

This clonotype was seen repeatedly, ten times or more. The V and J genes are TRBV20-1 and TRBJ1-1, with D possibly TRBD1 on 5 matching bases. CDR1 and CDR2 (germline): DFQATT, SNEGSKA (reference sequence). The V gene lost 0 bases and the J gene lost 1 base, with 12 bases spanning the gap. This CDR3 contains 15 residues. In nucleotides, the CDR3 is TGCAGTGCTAGAGATCCCAGGGTTGAGAACACTGAAGCTTTCTTT. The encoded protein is CSARDPRVENTEAFF.

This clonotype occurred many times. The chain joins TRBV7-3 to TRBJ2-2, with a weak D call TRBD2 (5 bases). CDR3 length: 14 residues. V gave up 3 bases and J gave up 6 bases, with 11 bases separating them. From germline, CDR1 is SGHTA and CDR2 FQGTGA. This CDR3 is CASSFEGVAGELFF. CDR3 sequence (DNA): TGTGCCAGCAGCTTTGAGGGAGTTGCCGGGGAGCTGTTTTTT. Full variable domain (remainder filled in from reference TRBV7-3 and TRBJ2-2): GAGVSQTPSNKVTEKGKYVELRCDPISGHTALYWYRQSLGQGPEFLIYFQGTGAADDSGLPNDRFFAVRPEGSVSTLKIQRTERGDSAVYLCASSFEGVAGELFFGEGSRLTVL.

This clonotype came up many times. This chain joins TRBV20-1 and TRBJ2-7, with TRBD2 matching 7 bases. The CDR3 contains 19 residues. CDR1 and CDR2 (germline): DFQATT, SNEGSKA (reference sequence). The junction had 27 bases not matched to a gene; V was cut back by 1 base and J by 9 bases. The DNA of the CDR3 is TGCAGTGCTAGAGGGGGGGACTCCCGAATCATAGATCTTTCGGGAGGGCAGTACTTC. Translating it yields CSARGGDSRIIDLSGGQYF.

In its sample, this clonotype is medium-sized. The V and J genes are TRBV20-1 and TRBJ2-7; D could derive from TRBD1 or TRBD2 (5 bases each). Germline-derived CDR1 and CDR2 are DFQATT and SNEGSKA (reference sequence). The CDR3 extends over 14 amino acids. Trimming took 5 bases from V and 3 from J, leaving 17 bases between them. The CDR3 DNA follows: TGCAGTGCTGAGGGACGCCCCCTGTTCTACGAGCAGTACTTC. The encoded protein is CSAEGRPLFYEQYF.

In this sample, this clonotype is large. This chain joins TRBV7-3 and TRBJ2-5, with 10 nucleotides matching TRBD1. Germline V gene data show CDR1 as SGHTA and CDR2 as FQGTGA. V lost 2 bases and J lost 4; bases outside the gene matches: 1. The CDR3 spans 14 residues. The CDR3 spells CASSLGDRGETQYF. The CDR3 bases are TGTGCCAGCAGCTTAGGGGACAGGGGAGAGACCCAGTACTTC.

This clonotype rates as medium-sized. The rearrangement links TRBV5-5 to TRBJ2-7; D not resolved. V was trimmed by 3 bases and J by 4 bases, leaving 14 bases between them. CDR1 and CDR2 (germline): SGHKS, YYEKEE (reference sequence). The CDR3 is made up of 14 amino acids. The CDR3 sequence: CASSSTVAGYEQYF. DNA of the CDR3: TGTGCCAGCAGCTCGACGGTCGCTGGGTACGAGCAGTACTTC.

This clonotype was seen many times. The CDR3 loop is CASSRAQRTEAFF. Written as DNA, the CDR3 is TGTGCCAGCAGCCGCGCCCAGAGGACTGAAGCTTTCTTT. The gene calls are TRBV7-9 and TRBJ1-1; unclear D gene. Germline CDR1 is SEHNR and CDR2 is FQNEAQ (reference sequence). The germline V and J ends were trimmed by 5 bases and 5 bases, with 12 bases remaining between them. The CDR3 is made up of 13 amino acids.

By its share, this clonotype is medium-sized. The CDR3 sequence: CASSLGGGRAADTQYF. The CDR3 DNA sequence: TGTGCCAGCAGCTTAGGAGGCGGGAGGGCCGCGGATACGCAGTATTTT. This sequence joins TRBV7-9 and TRBJ2-3, with 9 bases fitting TRBD2. CDR3 length: 16 amino acids. Per germline, CDR1 SEHNR and CDR2 FQNEAQ (reference sequence). Losses at the gene ends were 1 base for V and 6 bases for J; bases not matched to a gene: 8.

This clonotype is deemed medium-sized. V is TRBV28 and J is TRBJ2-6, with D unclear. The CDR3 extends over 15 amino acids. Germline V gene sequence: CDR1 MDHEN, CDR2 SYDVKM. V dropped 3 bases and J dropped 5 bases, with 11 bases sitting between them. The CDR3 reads CASSFDGFRANVLTF. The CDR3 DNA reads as TGTGCCAGCAGTTTTGACGGTTTTAGGGCCAACGTCCTGACTTTC.

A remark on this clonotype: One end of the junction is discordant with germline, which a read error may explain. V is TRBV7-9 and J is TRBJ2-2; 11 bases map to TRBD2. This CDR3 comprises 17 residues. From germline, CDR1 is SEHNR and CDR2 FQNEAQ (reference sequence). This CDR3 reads CARREKIAGGIGGEMFF. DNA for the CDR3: TGTGCCAGAAGAGAAAAAATAGCGGGAGGGATAGGAGGGGAGATGTTTTTT.

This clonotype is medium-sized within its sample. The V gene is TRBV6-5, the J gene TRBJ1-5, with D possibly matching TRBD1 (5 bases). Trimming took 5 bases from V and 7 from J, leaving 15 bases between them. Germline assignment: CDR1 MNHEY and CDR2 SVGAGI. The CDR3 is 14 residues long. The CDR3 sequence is CASSTQGRGQPQHF. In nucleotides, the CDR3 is TGTGCCAGCAGTACCCAGGGACGGGGGCAGCCCCAGCATTTT.

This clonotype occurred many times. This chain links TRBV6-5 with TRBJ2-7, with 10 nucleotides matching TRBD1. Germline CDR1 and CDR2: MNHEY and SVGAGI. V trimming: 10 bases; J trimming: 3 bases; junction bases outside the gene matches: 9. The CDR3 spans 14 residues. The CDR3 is CATTGTGANYEQYF. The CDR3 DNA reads TGTGCCACAACCGGGACAGGGGCAAACTACGAGCAGTACTTC.

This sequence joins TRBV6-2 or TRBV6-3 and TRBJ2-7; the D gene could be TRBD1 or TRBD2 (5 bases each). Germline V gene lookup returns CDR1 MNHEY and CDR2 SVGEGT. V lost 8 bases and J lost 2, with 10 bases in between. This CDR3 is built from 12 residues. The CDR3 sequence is CASRWDPYEQYF. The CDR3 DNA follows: TGTGCCAGCCGATGGGACCCCTACGAGCAGTACTTC.

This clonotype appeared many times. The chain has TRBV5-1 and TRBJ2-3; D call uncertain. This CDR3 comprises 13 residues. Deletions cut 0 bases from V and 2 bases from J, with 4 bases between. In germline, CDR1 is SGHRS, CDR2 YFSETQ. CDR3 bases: TGCGCCAGCAGCTTGGAAACCACAGATACGCAGTATTTT. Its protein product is CASSLETTDTQYF.

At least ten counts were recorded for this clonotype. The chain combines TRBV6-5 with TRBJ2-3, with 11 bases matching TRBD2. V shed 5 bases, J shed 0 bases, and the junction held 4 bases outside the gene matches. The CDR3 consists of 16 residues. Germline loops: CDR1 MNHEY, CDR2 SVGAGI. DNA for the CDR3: TGTGCCAGCAGTACACTAGCGGGAGTCAGCACAGATACGCAGTATTTT. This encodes CASSTLAGVSTDTQYF.

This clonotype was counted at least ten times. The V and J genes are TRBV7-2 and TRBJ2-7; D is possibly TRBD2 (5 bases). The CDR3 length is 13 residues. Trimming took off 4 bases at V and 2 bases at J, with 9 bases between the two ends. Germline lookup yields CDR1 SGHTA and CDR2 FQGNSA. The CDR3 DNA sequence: TGTGCCAGCAGCTCCTTCGGGGCCTACGAGCAGTACTTC. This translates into CASSSFGAYEQYF.

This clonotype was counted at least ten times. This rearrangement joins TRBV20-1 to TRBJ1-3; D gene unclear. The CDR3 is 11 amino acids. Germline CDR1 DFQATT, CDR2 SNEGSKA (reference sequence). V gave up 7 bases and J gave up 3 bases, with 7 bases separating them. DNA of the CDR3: TGCAGTGGTTTGCATGGAAACACCATATATTTT. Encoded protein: CSGLHGNTIYF.

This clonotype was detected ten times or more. The DNA of the CDR3 is TGTGCCAGCAGCCCACCCACTAGCGGGAGGGGGGGGGAGCAGTTCTTC. Translating it yields CASSPPTSGRGGEQFF. The chain uses TRBV7-2 and TRBJ2-1; 13 bases match TRBD2. Looked up from germline, CDR1 is SGHTA and CDR2 is FQGNSA. With V trimmed by 5 bases and J by 10 bases, 11 bases remained unmatched. The CDR3 runs to 16 residues.